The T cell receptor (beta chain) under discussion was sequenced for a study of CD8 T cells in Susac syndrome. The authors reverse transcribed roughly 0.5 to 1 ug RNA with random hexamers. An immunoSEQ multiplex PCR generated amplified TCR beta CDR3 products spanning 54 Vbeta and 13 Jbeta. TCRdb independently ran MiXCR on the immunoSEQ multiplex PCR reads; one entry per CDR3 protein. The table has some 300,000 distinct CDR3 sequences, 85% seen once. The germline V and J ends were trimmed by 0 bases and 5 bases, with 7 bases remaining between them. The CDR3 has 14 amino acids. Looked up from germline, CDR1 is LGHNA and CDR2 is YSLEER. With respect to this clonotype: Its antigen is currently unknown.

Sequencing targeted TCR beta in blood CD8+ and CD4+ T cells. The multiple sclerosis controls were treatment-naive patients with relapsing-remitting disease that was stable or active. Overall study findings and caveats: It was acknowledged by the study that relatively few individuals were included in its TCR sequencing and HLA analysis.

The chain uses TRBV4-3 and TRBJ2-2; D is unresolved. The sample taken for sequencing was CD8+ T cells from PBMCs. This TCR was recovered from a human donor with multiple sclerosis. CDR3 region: CASSQEADTGELFF. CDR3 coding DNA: TGCGCCAGCAGCCAAGAAGCAGATACCGGGGAGCTGTTTTTT.